This passage covers 18 T cell receptor beta chains from one sample sequenced in a study of type 1 and type 2 diabetes patients (dated by TCRdb to about 2016). The instrument was an Illumina MiSeq. For TCRbeta CDR3 amplification, the template was genomic DNA taken from the sorted T cell subsets. Multiplex PCR with 30 forward and 13 reverse primers amplified the TCRbeta CDR3 region. The public reads were quality trimmed at Q25 with fastp and then assembled into clones with MiXCR by TCRdb, keeping productive beta chains. Duplicate CDR3 protein sequences are folded into a single record with the most common DNA and genes. This sample has around 300,000 distinct CDR3 sequences in its table, and around 47% of those were observed once. The biggest ten clones account for approximately 15% of the sample. The sequencing sample was made of peripheral blood mononuclear cells (PBMCs). Receptors were obtained from a man aged 18 to 29 with type 2 diabetes.

This clonotype was seen many times. The CDR3 DNA is TGTGCCACCAGTCGGACCGGGACAGGGATCACTGAAGCTTTCTTT. Translated: CATSRTGTGITEAFF. The chain recombines TRBV15 with TRBJ1-1, with 9 bases lining up with TRBD1. Germline V lookup: CDR1 LNHNV, CDR2 YYDKDF (reference sequence). The CDR3 has 15 amino acids. V gave up 6 bases and J gave up 4 bases; unmatched junction bases: 9.

This sequence joins TRBV12-3 or TRBV12-4 and TRBJ2-7; D perhaps matches TRBD2 (5 bases). The germline V and J ends were trimmed by 5 bases and 6 bases, with 26 bases remaining between them. The CDR3 sequence is 17 residues long. The CDR3 DNA is TGTGCCAGCAGTGTTGAAGATTACTGGACTCATCTCTGCGAGCAGTACTTC. It yields the protein CASSVEDYWTHLCEQYF.

V usage is TRBV20-1 and J usage is TRBJ2-5, with a weak D call TRBD2 (6 bases). The closer fit of TRBJ2-1 to the DNA end suggests the J call may be wrong. The CDR3 is made up of 13 amino acids. CDR1 is DFQATT, CDR2 SNEGSKA, per germline (reference sequence). The CDR3 reads CAGGAAYRGEQFF. The CDR3 DNA reads TGCGCTGGAGGGGCCGCTTATCGGGGTGAGCAGTTCTTC.

The CDR3 DNA follows: TGTGCCAGCAGTTTATGGTCGGCGGTACGGAATAATTCACCCCTCCACTTT. This encodes CASSLWSAVRNNSPLHF. J is TRBJ1-6 and V is TRBV12-3 or TRBV12-4; D unresolved. This CDR3 comprises 17 residues. Trimming removed 2 bases from V and 5 bases from J, with 16 bases in between.

The chain combines TRBV20-1 with TRBJ2-5; D gene ambiguous. In germline, CDR1 is DFQATT, CDR2 SNEGSKA (reference sequence). Trimming removed 0 bases at V and 7 bases at J, with 12 bases between. The CDR3 sequence is 13 residues long. The CDR3 DNA sequence: TGCAGTGCTAGAGATCGGCGAGCGAGGACCCAGTACTTC. It yields the protein CSARDRRARTQYF.

The rearrangement uses TRBV20-1 and TRBJ2-5, with 7 bases lining up with TRBD2. V trimming: 3 bases; J trimming: 5 bases; junction bases outside the gene matches: 9. Looked up from germline, CDR1 is DFQATT and CDR2 is SNEGSKA (reference sequence). This CDR3 has 14 amino acids. CDR3 nucleotide sequence: TGCAGTGCTAGGGGGAGCGGGAATCCGGAGACCCAGTACTTC. Its protein is CSARGSGNPETQYF.

The rearrangement uses TRBV5-1 and TRBJ1-1, with D perhaps TRBD1 (5 bases). Germline lookup yields CDR1 SGHRS and CDR2 YFSETQ. The CDR3 extends over 15 amino acids. V lost 5 bases and J lost 3, with 17 bases in between. The CDR3 region is CASRYAGTGDTEAFF. DNA of the CDR3: TGCGCCAGCAGGTATGCAGGGACTGGGGACACTGAAGCTTTCTTT.

The chain has TRBV19 and TRBJ1-1; D remains unclear. CDR3 size: 14 residues. Germline V CDR1 and CDR2: LNHDA, SQIVND (reference sequence). Trimming shortened V by 1 base and J by 1 base, and 7 bases separated the two germline ends. The CDR3 nucleotides are TGTGCCAGTAGTATAGTTCGGGAGAACACTGAAGCTTTCTTT. Translating it yields CASSIVRENTEAFF. Together with reference TRBV19 and TRBJ1-1, the CDR3 gives the full variable domain: DGGITQSPKYLFRKEGQNVTLSCEQNLNHDAMYWYRQDPGQGLRLIYYSQIVNDFQKGDIAEGYSVSREKKESFPLTVTSAQKNPTAFYLCASSIVRENTEAFFGQGTRLTVV.

This clonotype has a handful of counts. This rearrangement joins TRBV6-1 to TRBJ2-1, with D hard to call. CDR1 MNHNS and CDR2 SASEGT come from the germline V gene. Trimming took 4 bases from V and 3 from J, leaving 19 bases between them. This CDR3 comprises 17 residues. In DNA, the CDR3 is TGTGCCAGCAGTGTGTCAGGTATCGACCCATACTACAATGAGCAGTTCTTC. Its translation is CASSVSGIDPYYNEQFF.

This clonotype was observed a few times. This chain links TRBV7-2 with TRBJ2-7, with no clear D. There are 15 residues in the CDR3. CDR1 and CDR2 (germline): SGHTA, FQGNSA. With 1 base removed from V and 9 bases from J, the gap between germline ends came to 19 bases. CDR3 protein: CASSLDRAHHDGQYF. For the CDR3, the DNA is TGTGCCAGCAGCTTAGACCGTGCTCACCACGACGGGCAGTACTTC.

The genes are TRBV5-5 and TRBJ2-1; no definite D call. V shed 2 bases and J shed 1 base, with 4 bases lying between them. The germline V gene has CDR1 SGHKS and CDR2 YYEKEE (reference sequence). CDR3 length: 13 amino acids. Written as DNA, the CDR3 is TGTGCCAGCAGCTTTCCGTCCTACAATGAGCAGTTCTTC. Its translation: CASSFPSYNEQFF. Full variable domain (outside the CDR3, taken from reference TRBV5-5 and TRBJ2-1): DAGVTQSPTHLIKTRGQQVTLRCSPISGHKSVSWYQQVLGQGPQFIFQYYEKEERGRGNFPDRFSARQFPNYSSELNVNALLLGDSALYLCASSFPSYNEQFFGPGTRLTVL.

The genes are TRBV7-3 and TRBJ1-2; 7 nucleotides line up with TRBD1. The CDR3 is 15 residues long. V lost 2 bases, J lost 4 bases, and 7 bases stayed unmatched. Per the germline V gene, CDR1 is SGHTA and CDR2 is FQGTGA. The CDR3 nucleotides read TGTGCCAGCAGCTTAGCCAGGGGGTGGCCCTATGGCTACACCTTC. It codes for CASSLARGWPYGYTF.

The chain employs TRBV12-3 or TRBV12-4 and TRBJ2-7; the D gene could be TRBD1 or TRBD2 (5 bases each). CDR3 size: 13 residues. V gave up 6 bases and J gave up 6 bases, with 15 bases separating them. The CDR3 spells CASSLGTTIEQYF. DNA for the CDR3: TGTGCCAGCAGCCTAGGGACCACTATCGAGCAGTACTTC.

The J gene is TRBJ2-3, the V gene TRBV7-8, with 8 bases aligning to TRBD1. CDR1 and CDR2 (germline): SGHVS, FQNEAQ. V lost 1 base, J lost 1 base, and 1 base stayed unmatched. The CDR3 totals 15 residues. The CDR3 nucleotides read TGTGCCAGCAGCTTAGAGGGACAGGGCACAGATACGCAGTATTTT. Its protein product is CASSLEGQGTDTQYF. The full variable domain, completed using reference TRBV7-8 and TRBJ2-3, is GAGVSQSPRYKVAKRGQDVALRCDPISGHVSLFWYQQALGQGPEFLTYFQNEAQLDKSGLPSDRFFAERPEGSVSTLKIQRTQQEDSAVYLCASSLEGQGTDTQYFGPGTRLTVL.

This clonotype has ten or more counts. One junction end does not reproduce the germline sequence, and a read error may be involved. The chain carries TRBV2 and TRBJ2-7; no clear D gene. CDR3 length: 10 amino acids. Germline V gives CDR1 SNHLY, CDR2 FYNNEI. The CDR3 loop is CASSSVEQYF. Written as DNA, the CDR3 is TGTGCGAGCAGTTCGGTAGAGCAGTACTTC. The full variable domain, with the rest looked up from reference TRBV2 and TRBJ2-7, is EPEVTQTPSHQVTQMGQEVILRCVPISNHLYFYWYRQILGQKVEFLVSFYNNEISEKSEIFDDQFSVERPDGSNFTLKIRSTKLEDSAMYFCASSSVEQYFGPGTRLTVT.

This clonotype was seen more than once but under ten times. This sequence joins TRBV12-3 or TRBV12-4 and TRBJ2-7; no firm D call. The ends were cut back, 6 bases at V and 2 bases at J, with 11 bases in the middle. The CDR3 has 13 amino acids. For the CDR3, the DNA is TGTGCCAGCAGCCCCGGCTATACCTACGAGCAGTACTTC. Its translation: CASSPGYTYEQYF.

The chain employs TRBV5-1 and TRBJ2-1, with TRBD2 matching over 7 bases. Germline CDR1 is SGHRS and CDR2 is YFSETQ. Trimming at V came to 4 bases and at J to 9 bases, leaving 10 bases not matched to a gene. CDR3 length equals 14 residues. CDR3 sequence (DNA): TGCGCCAGCAGCCACCATATACTAGCGATTGAGCAGTTCTTC. Protein: CASSHHILAIEQFF.

This clonotype has just a few counts. This chain's CDR3 is CASSSRGSPYEQYF. In DNA form, the CDR3 reads TGTGCCAGCAGCAGCAGGGGTAGCCCCTACGAGCAGTACTTC. The chain has TRBV9 and TRBJ2-7; a weak D match, TRBD1 (6 bases). Trimming pared 4 bases from V and 2 bases from J, leaving 13 bases between. Germline V lookup: CDR1 SGDLS, CDR2 YYNGEE. The CDR3 is 14 amino acids.